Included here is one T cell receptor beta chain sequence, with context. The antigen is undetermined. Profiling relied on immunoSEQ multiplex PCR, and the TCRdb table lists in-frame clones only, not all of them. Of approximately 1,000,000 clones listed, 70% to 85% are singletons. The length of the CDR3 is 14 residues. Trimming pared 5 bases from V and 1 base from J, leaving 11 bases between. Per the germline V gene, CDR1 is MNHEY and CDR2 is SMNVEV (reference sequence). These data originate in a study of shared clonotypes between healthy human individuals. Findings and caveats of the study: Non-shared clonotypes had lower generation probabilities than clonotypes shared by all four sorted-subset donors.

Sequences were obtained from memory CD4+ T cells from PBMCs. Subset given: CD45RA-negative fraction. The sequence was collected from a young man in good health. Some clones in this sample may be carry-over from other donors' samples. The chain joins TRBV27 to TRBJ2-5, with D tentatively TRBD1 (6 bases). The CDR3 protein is CASSASTGQETQYF. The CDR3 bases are TGTGCCAGCAGTGCCTCGACAGGCCAAGAGACCCAGTACTTC.